This is a list of T cell receptor beta chains from one sample in a study of T cell responses to AZD1222 COVID-19 vaccine. Some clones are missing from TCRdb's copy, which holds only in-frame ones; the method was immunoSEQ multiplex PCR. The sample contains about 110,000 clones, 70% to 90% of which appear only once. The source material was peripheral blood, sampled 28 days after the second AZD1222 dose. The receptors come from an adult who received the AZD1222 COVID-19 vaccine. CDR3s include the opening cysteine and the closing phenylalanine or tryptophan. The D gene is left open where the match is weak. Size values are once, few and many counts, or a class for expanded clones, and some rows have none.

once TRBJ2-7 TRBV24-1 TRBD2 TGTGCCACCAGTGATGTAACGGGACTAGCGGGGGGGCTTGAGCAGTACTTC CATSDVTGLAGGLEQYF
many TRBJ1-2 TRBV4-1 TRBD1 TGCGCCAGCAGCCAAGATTATCGGGACAGGGGTGTACATGGCTACACCTTC CASSQDYRDRGVHGYTF
NA TRBJ1-1 TRBV11-3 NA TGTGCCAGCAGCTCAAACAGCGCTGAAGCTTTCTTT CASSSNSAEAFF
NA TRBJ2-7 TRBV12-5 NA TGTGCTAGTGGTTTTTTCTCCTACGAGCAGTACTTC CASGFFSYEQYF
NA TRBJ2-2 TRBV27 NA TGTGCCAGCAGTTTATATCCGGGGCAAGGCACCGGGGAGCTGTTTTTT CASSLYPGQGTGELFF
NA TRBJ1-4 TRBV28 NA TGTGCCAGCAGCACCACCGATGAAAAACTGTTTTTT CASSTTDEKLFF
once TRBJ1-3 TRBV5-5 TRBD1 TGTGCCAGCAGCAGGGACAGTTCTGGAAACACCATATATTTT CASSRDSSGNTIYF
NA TRBJ1-4 TRBV2 NA TGTGCCAGCACCAGGGGAAATGAAAAACTGTTTTTT CASTRGNEKLFF
NA TRBJ1-1 TRBV6-5 NA TGTGCCAGCAGCCTCGAGATTCGGACTGAAGCTTTCTTT CASSLEIRTEAFF
NA TRBJ1-6 TRBV19 TRBD1 TGTGCCAGTACCAGGGGGAGCTCCTATAATTCACCCCTCCACTTT CASTRGSSYNSPLHF
NA TRBJ1-2 TRBV4-1 NA TGCGCCAGCAGCCAATTTGGGGCAACTTATGGCTACACCTTC CASSQFGATYGYTF
NA TRBJ2-1 TRBV20-1 NA TGCAGTGTCCAGGACTACAATGAGCAGTTCTTC CSVQDYNEQFF